The clone carrying this T cell receptor beta chain came up many times. These data are taken from a study of blood T cell repertoires in COVID-19. Overall study context: COVID-19 samples from acute and convalescent phases originated in the United States, Italy and Spain.

The CDR3 spans 12 residues. CDR1 and CDR2 from the germline V gene are SGHDN and FVKESK. V was pared by 4 bases and J by 10 bases, with 8 bases between. Assay used: immunoSEQ multiplex PCR; TCRdb lists only in-frame clones, some missing. This table holds 150,000 to 200,000 clones, about 81% found once. The gene calls are TRBV14 and TRBJ1-6; D is possibly TRBD1 (5 bases). What was sequenced was peripheral blood. The sequence came from a man aged 55-75 years with active or convalescent COVID-19. As DNA, the CDR3 is TGTGCCAGCAGCCCCGGGGGGTCACCCCTCCACTTT. Translation: CASSPGGSPLHF. The full variable domain, in which reference TRBV14 and TRBJ1-6 provide the parts outside the CDR3, is EAGVTQFPSHSVIEKGQTVTLRCDPISGHDNLYWYRRVMGKEIKFLLHFVKESKQDESGMPNNRFLAERTGGTYSTLKVQPAELEDSGVYFCASSPGGSPLHFGNGTRLTVT.